The clone carrying this TCR beta chain was observed at least ten times. Its antigen remains unidentified. The sample comes from a study of T cells in Graves' hyperthyroidism and ophthalmopathy. Overall study context: Sampling of peripheral blood happened at initial diagnosis, prior to any treatment.

TCR beta CDR3 regions were amplified from RNA transcripts. Primed by the HTBI set, a first-round RT-PCR was run on the TCR CDR3. TCRdb used MiXCR to reprocess the multiplex PCR reads, holding one entry per CDR3 protein. The data contain about half a million distinct CDR3 sequences, around 15% of them singletons. Study-level findings and limits: Blood also showed most of the thyroid clonotypes that were expanded above 0.001.

Germline CDR1 SGHRS, CDR2 YFSETQ. The CDR3 runs 15 residues. The V end was cut by 7 bases, the J end by 0 bases, with 17 bases between. The sequenced sample was blood. The sequence derives from a woman younger than 45 with Graves' ophthalmopathy. The chain employs TRBV5-1 and TRBJ2-7; D not certain. CDR3 DNA: TGCGCCAGCTCGGAAGGCACTCCGGCCTCCTACGAGCAGTACTTC. Its protein product is CASSEGTPASYEQYF. The full variable domain, its missing parts supplied by reference TRBV5-1 and TRBJ2-7, is KAGVTQTPRYLIKTRGQQVTLSCSPISGHRSVSWYQQTPGQGLQFLFEYFSETQRNKGNFPGRFSGRQFSNSRSEMNVSTLELGDSALYLCASSEGTPASYEQYFGPGTRLTVT.